The T cell receptor beta chain described here comes from a study of beta chain features in type 1 diabetes. The germline CDR1 and CDR2 sequences are SEHNR and FQNEAQ (reference sequence). There are 13 residues in the CDR3. Trimming took 6 bases from V and 9 from J; bases not matched to a gene: 4. Expressed TCRB transcripts were sequenced, since all the RNA that had been isolated was reverse transcribed. Profiling relied on immunoSEQ multiplex PCR, and the TCRdb table lists in-frame clones only, not all of them. The sample has around 58,000 clones; roughly three fifths are singletons. CD4+ cells of the naive, central memory, regulatory and stem cell-like memory types were sorted via CD45RO/CCR7/CD25/CD127/CD95/CD27.

The sequence was collected from a woman between 18 and 29 years old in good health. This chain links TRBV7-9 with TRBJ2-1; 11 positions match TRBD1. The source material was Tregs from blood. The CDR3: CASSVGQGAEQFF. DNA for the CDR3: TGTGCCAGCAGTGTCGGACAGGGGGCTGAGCAGTTCTTC.